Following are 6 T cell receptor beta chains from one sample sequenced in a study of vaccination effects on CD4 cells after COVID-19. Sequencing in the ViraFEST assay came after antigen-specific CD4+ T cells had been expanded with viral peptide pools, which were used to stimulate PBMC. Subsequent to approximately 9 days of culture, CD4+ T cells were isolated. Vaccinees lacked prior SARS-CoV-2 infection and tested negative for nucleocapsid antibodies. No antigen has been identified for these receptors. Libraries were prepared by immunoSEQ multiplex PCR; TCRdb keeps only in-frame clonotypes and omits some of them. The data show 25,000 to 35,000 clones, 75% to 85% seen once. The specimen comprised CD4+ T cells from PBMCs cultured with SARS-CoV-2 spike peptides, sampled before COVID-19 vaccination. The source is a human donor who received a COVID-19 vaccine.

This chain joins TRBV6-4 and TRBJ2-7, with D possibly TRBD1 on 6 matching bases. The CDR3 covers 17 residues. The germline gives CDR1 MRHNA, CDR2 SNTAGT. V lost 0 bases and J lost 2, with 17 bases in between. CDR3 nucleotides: TGTGCCAGCAGTGACTCAGAGGGGGACCTGAAGGCCTACGAGCAGTACTTC. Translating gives CASSDSEGDLKAYEQYF.

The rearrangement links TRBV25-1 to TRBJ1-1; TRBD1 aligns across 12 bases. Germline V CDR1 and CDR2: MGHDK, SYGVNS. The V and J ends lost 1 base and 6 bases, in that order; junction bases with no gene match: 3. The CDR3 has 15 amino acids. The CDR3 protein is CASSEWGQGASEAFF. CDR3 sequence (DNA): TGTGCCAGCAGTGAATGGGGACAGGGGGCCTCTGAAGCTTTCTTT.

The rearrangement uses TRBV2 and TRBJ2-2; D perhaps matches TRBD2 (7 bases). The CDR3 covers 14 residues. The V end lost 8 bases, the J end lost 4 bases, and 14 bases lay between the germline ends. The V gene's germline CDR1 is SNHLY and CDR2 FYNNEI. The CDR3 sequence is CASAGARSTGELFF. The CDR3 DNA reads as TGTGCCAGCGCGGGGGCCAGGAGCACCGGGGAGCTGTTTTTT.

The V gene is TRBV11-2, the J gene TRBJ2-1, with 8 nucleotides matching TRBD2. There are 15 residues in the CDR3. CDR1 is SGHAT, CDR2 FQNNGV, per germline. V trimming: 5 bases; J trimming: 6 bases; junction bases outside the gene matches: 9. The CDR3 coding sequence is TGTGCCAGCAGCGCCATAGCGGGAAGTTTCAATGAGCAGTTCTTC. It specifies CASSAIAGSFNEQFF.

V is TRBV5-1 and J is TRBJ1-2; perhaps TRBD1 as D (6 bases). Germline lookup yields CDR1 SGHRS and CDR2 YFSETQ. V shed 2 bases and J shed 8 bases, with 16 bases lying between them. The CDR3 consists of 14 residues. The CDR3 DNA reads TGCGCCAGCAGCTTCGAGGGGGACATGCTCGGCTACACCTTC. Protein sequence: CASSFEGDMLGYTF.

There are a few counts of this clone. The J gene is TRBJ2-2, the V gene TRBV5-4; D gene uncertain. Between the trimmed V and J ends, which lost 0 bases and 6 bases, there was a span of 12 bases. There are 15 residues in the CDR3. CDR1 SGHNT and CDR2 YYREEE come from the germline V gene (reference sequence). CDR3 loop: CASSLAPNEAGELFF. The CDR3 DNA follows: TGTGCCAGCAGCTTGGCTCCCAATGAGGCCGGGGAGCTGTTTTTT.